This record concerns one TCR beta chain sequence. This sample is drawn from a study of blood T cells in healthy people across ages. CDR3 length: 13 residues. CDR1 and CDR2 (germline): SGHRS, YFSETQ. V was clipped by 1 base and J by 4 bases, with 9 bases between them. With a J-beta primer mix and a sample-barcoded 5' primer, a second PCR ran about 6 to 11 cycles. Each TCR beta cDNA got a 12-nucleotide random molecular identifier. MiXCR was run by TCRdb on the 5' RACE reads, yielding one entry per CDR3 protein. The sample carries nearly 800,000 distinct CDR3 sequences, more than 20% recorded once. These data also formed part of another study, on T cells of mothers and their children. That work states: Samples came from a few healthy Caucasian mothers and their six children.

Sequencing was performed on blood. The chain couples TRBV5-1 to TRBJ2-7; D is undetermined. The sequence was obtained from a boy aged 5 to 17 in good health. The CDR3 nucleotides read TGCGCCAGCAGCTTGATCAATTCATACGAGCAGTACTTC. Translating it yields CASSLINSYEQYF.